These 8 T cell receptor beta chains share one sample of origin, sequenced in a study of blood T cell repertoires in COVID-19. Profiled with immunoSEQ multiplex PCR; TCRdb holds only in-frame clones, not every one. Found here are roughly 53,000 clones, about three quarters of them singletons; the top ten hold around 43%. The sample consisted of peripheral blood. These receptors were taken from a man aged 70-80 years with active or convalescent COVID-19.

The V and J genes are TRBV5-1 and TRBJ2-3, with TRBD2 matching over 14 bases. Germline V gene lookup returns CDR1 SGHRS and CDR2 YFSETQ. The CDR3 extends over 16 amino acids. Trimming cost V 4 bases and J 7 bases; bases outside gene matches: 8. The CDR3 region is CASSLDGTSGGNTQYF. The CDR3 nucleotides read TGCGCCAGCAGCCTCGATGGGACTAGCGGGGGTAATACGCAGTATTTT.

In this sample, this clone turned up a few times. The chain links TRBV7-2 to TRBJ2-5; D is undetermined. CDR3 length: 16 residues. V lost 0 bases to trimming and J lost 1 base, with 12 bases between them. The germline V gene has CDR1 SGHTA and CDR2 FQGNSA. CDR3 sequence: CASSLAESSPQETQYF. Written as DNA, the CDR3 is TGTGCCAGCAGCTTAGCAGAGAGCTCTCCCCAAGAGACCCAGTACTTC. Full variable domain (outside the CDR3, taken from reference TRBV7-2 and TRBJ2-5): GAGVSQSPSNKVTEKGKDVELRCDPISGHTALYWYRQSLGQGLEFLIYFQGNSAPDKSGLPSDRFSAERTGGSVSTLTIQRTQQEDSAVYLCASSLAESSPQETQYFGPGTRLLVL.

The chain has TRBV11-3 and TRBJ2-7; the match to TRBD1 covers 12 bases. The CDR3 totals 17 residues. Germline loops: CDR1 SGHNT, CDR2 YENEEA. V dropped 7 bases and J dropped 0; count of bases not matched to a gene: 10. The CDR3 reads CASTGTGGAEGSYEQYF. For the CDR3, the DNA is TGTGCCAGCACCGGGACAGGGGGCGCGGAAGGCTCCTACGAGCAGTACTTC.

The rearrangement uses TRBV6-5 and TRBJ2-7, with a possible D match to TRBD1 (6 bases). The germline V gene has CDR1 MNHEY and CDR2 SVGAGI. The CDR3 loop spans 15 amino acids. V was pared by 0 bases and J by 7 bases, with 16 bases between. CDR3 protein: CASSYSASGTTEQYF. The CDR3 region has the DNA TGTGCCAGCAGTTACTCGGCTTCCGGGACAACTGAGCAGTACTTC.

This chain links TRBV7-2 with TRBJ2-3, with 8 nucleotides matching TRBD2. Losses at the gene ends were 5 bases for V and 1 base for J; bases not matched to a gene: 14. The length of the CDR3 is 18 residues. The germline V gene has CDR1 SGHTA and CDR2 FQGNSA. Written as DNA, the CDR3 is TGTGCCAGCAGCACAAGAGGCCCCGGGGGGGCTGGCACAGATACGCAGTATTTT. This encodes CASSTRGPGGAGTDTQYF.

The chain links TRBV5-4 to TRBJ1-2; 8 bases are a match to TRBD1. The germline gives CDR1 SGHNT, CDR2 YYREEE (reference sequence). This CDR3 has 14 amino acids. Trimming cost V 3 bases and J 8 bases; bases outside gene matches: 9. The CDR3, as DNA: TGTGCCAGCAGCTGGGGACAGGTCAGGGGAGGCTACACCTTC. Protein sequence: CASSWGQVRGGYTF.

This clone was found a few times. This chain's CDR3 is CASSSRSQPQHF. The CDR3 nucleotides read TGTGCCAGCAGCTCCAGATCCCAGCCCCAGCATTTT. The chain uses TRBV13 and TRBJ1-5; D uncertain. Trimming left V 4 bases short and J 7 bases short, with 8 bases between. Germline-derived CDR1 and CDR2 are PRHDT and FYEKMQ (reference sequence). The CDR3 consists of 12 residues. Combining the CDR3 with reference TRBV13 and TRBJ1-5 gives the whole variable domain AAGVIQSPRHLIKEKRETATLKCYPIPRHDTVYWYQQGPGQDPQFLISFYEKMQSDKGSIPDRFSAQQFSDYHSELNMSSLELGDSALYFCASSSRSQPQHFGDGTRLSIL.

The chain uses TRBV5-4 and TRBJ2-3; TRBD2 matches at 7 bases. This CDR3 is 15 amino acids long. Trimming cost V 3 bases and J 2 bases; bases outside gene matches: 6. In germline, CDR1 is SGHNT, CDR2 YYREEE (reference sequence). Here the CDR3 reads CASSYPGTNTDTQYF. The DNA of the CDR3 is TGTGCCAGCAGCTATCCCGGGACTAACACAGATACGCAGTATTTT.